These T cell receptor beta chains were read from a single sample in a study of T-cell memory formation after mild COVID-19. One entry per CDR3 protein, called by TCRdb with MiXCR from the 5' RACE reads. Counted here are approximately 100,000 distinct CDR3 sequences, roughly 10% occurring once; the ten biggest clones make up approximately 39%. Sequenced sample: PBMCs or a T cell subset sorted from them (not recorded which). The receptors here all came from a man younger than 35 who had mild COVID-19 (a few samples of this study predate the infection). Cell type and time point are not known. Both conserved end residues are part of each CDR3. A D gene is named only where the DNA matches it firmly. Size is stated for part of the rows, as once, few or many counts, or as a class when the clone is expanded.

CDR3nt: TGCGCCAGCAGTGAGTCGGGACAGGGAGGCGAGCAGTACTTC
CDR3aa: CASSESGQGGEQYF
abundance: many
d_gene: TRBD1
v_gene: TRBV10-1
j_gene: TRBJ2-7

CDR3nt: TGTGCCAGCAGTACGGGCAGGGAGCACACTGAAGCTTTCTTT
CDR3aa: CASSTGREHTEAFF
abundance: many
d_gene: .
v_gene: TRBV6-2/TRBV6-3
j_gene: TRBJ1-1

CDR3nt: TGTGCCAGCAGCGTATATGAGGGGAACACTGAAGCTTTCTTT
CDR3aa: CASSVYEGNTEAFF
abundance: .
d_gene: .
v_gene: TRBV9
j_gene: TRBJ1-1

CDR3nt: TGCAGCGTTGAACGCCCGACAGGGGTTCGAGAGACCCAGTACTTC
CDR3aa: CSVERPTGVRETQYF
abundance: few
d_gene: TRBD1
v_gene: TRBV29-1
j_gene: TRBJ2-5

CDR3nt: TGCGCCAGCAGTGAGCTGGTTGGCACTGAAGCTTTCTTT
CDR3aa: CASSELVGTEAFF
abundance: few
d_gene: .
v_gene: TRBV10-2
j_gene: TRBJ1-1

CDR3nt: TGCGCCAGCAGTTATGGGGTAGACTACGAGCAGTACTTC
CDR3aa: CASSYGVDYEQYF
abundance: few
d_gene: .
v_gene: TRBV5-1
j_gene: TRBJ2-7

CDR3nt: TGTGCCAGCAGCCCTGGTGGACGGGGCACAGATACGCAGTATTTT
CDR3aa: CASSPGGRGTDTQYF
abundance: .
d_gene: .
v_gene: TRBV9
j_gene: TRBJ2-3

CDR3nt: TGTGCCAGCAGCCCGGCTAACACAGATACGCAGTATTTT
CDR3aa: CASSPANTDTQYF
abundance: few
d_gene: .
v_gene: TRBV3-1
j_gene: TRBJ2-3

CDR3nt: TGCGCCAGCAGCCAAGATATTCCGTCAGGTGACGTCAATGAGCAGTTCTTC
CDR3aa: CASSQDIPSGDVNEQFF
abundance: .
d_gene: .
v_gene: TRBV4-3
j_gene: TRBJ2-1

CDR3nt: TGTGCCAGCAGCCTCCGGGAGGAGCAGTTCTTC
CDR3aa: CASSLREEQFF
abundance: many
d_gene: .
v_gene: TRBV12-3/TRBV12-4
j_gene: TRBJ2-1

CDR3nt: TGCGCCAGCAGCTTTAGAGGTGGCAATGAGCAGTTCTTC
CDR3aa: CASSFRGGNEQFF
abundance: .
d_gene: .
v_gene: TRBV5-1
j_gene: TRBJ2-1

CDR3nt: TGTGCCAGTAGCCATGATTGGGACTCCGAGCAGTTCTTC
CDR3aa: CASSHDWDSEQFF
abundance: .
d_gene: .
v_gene: TRBV19
j_gene: TRBJ2-1

CDR3nt: TGTGCCAGCACGGTAGCCTTAGCGGACAATGAGCAGTTCTTC
CDR3aa: CASTVALADNEQFF
abundance: few
d_gene: .
v_gene: TRBV27
j_gene: TRBJ2-1

CDR3nt: TGTGCCAGCAGGGGGACAGGGGGTGACTATGGCTACACCTTC
CDR3aa: CASRGTGGDYGYTF
abundance: .
d_gene: TRBD1
v_gene: TRBV28
j_gene: TRBJ1-2

CDR3nt: TGTGCCAGCAGCTTAGGGAAAGGAGCATATGGCTACACCTTC
CDR3aa: CASSLGKGAYGYTF
abundance: .
d_gene: .
v_gene: TRBV7-9
j_gene: TRBJ1-2

CDR3nt: TGTGCCAGCACCCCCCTAGCGGGGGACGATACGCAGTATTTT
CDR3aa: CASTPLAGDDTQYF
abundance: few
d_gene: TRBD2
v_gene: TRBV12-3/TRBV12-4
j_gene: TRBJ2-3

CDR3nt: TGTGCCAGCGGTCGGACCGACCTCGGGGGAAACATTCAGTACTTC
CDR3aa: CASGRTDLGGNIQYF
abundance: .
d_gene: .
v_gene: TRBV7-9
j_gene: TRBJ2-4

CDR3nt: TGTGCCAGCAGCCAGGCCGACAGGTTCCAAGAGACCCAGTACTTC
CDR3aa: CASSQADRFQETQYF
abundance: few
d_gene: .
v_gene: TRBV7-9
j_gene: TRBJ2-5

CDR3nt: TGTGCCAGCAGCTTACTCGAGGTGGCCACAGATACGCAGTATTTT
CDR3aa: CASSLLEVATDTQYF
abundance: few
d_gene: .
v_gene: TRBV11-2
j_gene: TRBJ2-3

CDR3nt: TGCGCCAGCAGCCAGGACTACGGGAGCTACCAAGAGACCCAGTACTTC
CDR3aa: CASSQDYGSYQETQYF
abundance: few
d_gene: .
v_gene: TRBV4-1
j_gene: TRBJ2-5

CDR3nt: TGTGCCAGCAGCCCTTTGGGAGGGGATACGCAGTATTTT
CDR3aa: CASSPLGGDTQYF
abundance: few
d_gene: TRBD2
v_gene: TRBV27
j_gene: TRBJ2-3

CDR3nt: TGCGCCAGCAGCGCCCCCACAGGGTACCCTAACAATGAGCAGTTCTTC
CDR3aa: CASSAPTGYPNNEQFF
abundance: .
d_gene: .
v_gene: TRBV5-1
j_gene: TRBJ2-1

CDR3nt: TGTGCCACCTCCTCTCTGGGGAGGTACACCGGGGAGCTGTTTTTT
CDR3aa: CATSSLGRYTGELFF
abundance: many
d_gene: .
v_gene: TRBV7-6
j_gene: TRBJ2-2

CDR3nt: TGTGCCATAATTGAGGACTACGCCCGCACAGATACGCAGTATTTT
CDR3aa: CAIIEDYARTDTQYF
abundance: .
d_gene: .
v_gene: TRBV5-4
j_gene: TRBJ2-3

CDR3nt: TGTGCCAGCCACGGGCAGAGCTCCTACAATGAGCAGTTCTTC
CDR3aa: CASHGQSSYNEQFF
abundance: .
d_gene: .
v_gene: TRBV19
j_gene: TRBJ2-1

CDR3nt: TGCGCCAGCAGCGCAAAGGGGAACTACAATGAGCAGTTCTTC
CDR3aa: CASSAKGNYNEQFF
abundance: few
d_gene: .
v_gene: TRBV5-1
j_gene: TRBJ2-1

CDR3nt: TGTGCCAACAGCTTAGGGACAGGCCCCAATGGCTACACCTTC
CDR3aa: CANSLGTGPNGYTF
abundance: .
d_gene: TRBD1
v_gene: TRBV5-6
j_gene: TRBJ1-2

CDR3nt: TGCAGCGTTGAGATCGGCGGAGGTTACGAGCAGTACTTC
CDR3aa: CSVEIGGGYEQYF
abundance: many
d_gene: .
v_gene: TRBV29-1
j_gene: TRBJ2-7

CDR3nt: TGTGCCAGCAGCCCAGACAGAGCGGGGGGCTATGAGCAGTTCTTC
CDR3aa: CASSPDRAGGYEQFF
abundance: .
d_gene: TRBD2
v_gene: TRBV7-9
j_gene: TRBJ2-1

CDR3nt: TGTGCCAGCGGGTCGCAGGGACTTTCCTACGAGCAGTACTTC
CDR3aa: CASGSQGLSYEQYF
abundance: few
d_gene: .
v_gene: TRBV6-2/TRBV6-3
j_gene: TRBJ2-7

CDR3nt: TGTGCCAGCGCTATGGGCGGCAAACCGTACGAGCAGTACTTC
CDR3aa: CASAMGGKPYEQYF
abundance: few
d_gene: .
v_gene: TRBV12-3/TRBV12-4
j_gene: TRBJ2-7

CDR3nt: TGCAGTGCTAGAGATTCCGGGGTATCCTACAATGAGCAGTTCTTC
CDR3aa: CSARDSGVSYNEQFF
abundance: few
d_gene: .
v_gene: TRBV20-1
j_gene: TRBJ2-1

CDR3nt: TGCAGCGCCCAGCGGGCCACCAGGAATGAGCAGTTCTTC
CDR3aa: CSAQRATRNEQFF
abundance: few
d_gene: .
v_gene: TRBV29-1
j_gene: TRBJ2-1

CDR3nt: TGTGCCAGCAGCTTACGACCGATCACCGGGGAGCTGTTTTTT
CDR3aa: CASSLRPITGELFF
abundance: few
d_gene: .
v_gene: TRBV5-5
j_gene: TRBJ2-2

CDR3nt: TGTGCCAGCAGCTTGGGGTCAGGGTACACAGATACGCAGTATTTT
CDR3aa: CASSLGSGYTDTQYF
abundance: .
d_gene: .
v_gene: TRBV12-3/TRBV12-4
j_gene: TRBJ2-3

CDR3nt: TGTGCCAGTAGAAACCGACAGGGCCGATCCTACGAGCAGTACTTC
CDR3aa: CASRNRQGRSYEQYF
abundance: .
d_gene: TRBD1
v_gene: TRBV28
j_gene: TRBJ2-7

CDR3nt: TGCGCCAGCAGCCACCTCACCGGGGAGCTGTTTTTT
CDR3aa: CASSHLTGELFF
abundance: many
d_gene: .
v_gene: TRBV4-3
j_gene: TRBJ2-2

CDR3nt: TGCGCCAGCAGCCAAGTAGGCCAGGGAAGTTCACCCCTCCACTTT
CDR3aa: CASSQVGQGSSPLHF
abundance: .
d_gene: .
v_gene: TRBV4-3
j_gene: TRBJ1-6

CDR3nt: TGTGCCAGCAGCTTAACAGGGGCTGAAGCTTTCTTT
CDR3aa: CASSLTGAEAFF
abundance: .
d_gene: TRBD1
v_gene: TRBV11-2
j_gene: TRBJ1-1

CDR3nt: TGTGCCAGCCAAGACAGGCCATATTCTAGCACAGATACGCAGTATTTT
CDR3aa: CASQDRPYSSTDTQYF
abundance: many
d_gene: .
v_gene: TRBV5-5
j_gene: TRBJ2-3

CDR3nt: TGTGCCACCAGTTCCGTGCCGGGACAGGATCTCACAGATACGCAGTATTTT
CDR3aa: CATSSVPGQDLTDTQYF
abundance: .
d_gene: TRBD1
v_gene: TRBV24-1
j_gene: TRBJ2-3

CDR3nt: TGTGCCATCAGTGAGGCGAACTCTGGGGCCAACGTCCTGACTTTC
CDR3aa: CAISEANSGANVLTF
abundance: few
d_gene: .
v_gene: TRBV10-3
j_gene: TRBJ2-6